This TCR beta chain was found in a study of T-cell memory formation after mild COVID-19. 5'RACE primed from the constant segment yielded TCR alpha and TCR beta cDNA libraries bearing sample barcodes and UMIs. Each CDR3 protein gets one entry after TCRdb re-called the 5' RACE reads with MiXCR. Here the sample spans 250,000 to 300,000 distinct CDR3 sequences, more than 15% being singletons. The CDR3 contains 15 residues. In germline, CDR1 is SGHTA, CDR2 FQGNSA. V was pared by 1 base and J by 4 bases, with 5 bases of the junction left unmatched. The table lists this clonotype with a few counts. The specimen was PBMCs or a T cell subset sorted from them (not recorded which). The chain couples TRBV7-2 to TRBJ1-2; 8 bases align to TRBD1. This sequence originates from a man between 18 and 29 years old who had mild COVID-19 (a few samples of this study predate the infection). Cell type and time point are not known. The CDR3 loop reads CASSLGTGLVYGYTF. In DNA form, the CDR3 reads TGTGCCAGCAGCTTAGGGACAGGGTTGGTCTATGGCTACACCTTC.